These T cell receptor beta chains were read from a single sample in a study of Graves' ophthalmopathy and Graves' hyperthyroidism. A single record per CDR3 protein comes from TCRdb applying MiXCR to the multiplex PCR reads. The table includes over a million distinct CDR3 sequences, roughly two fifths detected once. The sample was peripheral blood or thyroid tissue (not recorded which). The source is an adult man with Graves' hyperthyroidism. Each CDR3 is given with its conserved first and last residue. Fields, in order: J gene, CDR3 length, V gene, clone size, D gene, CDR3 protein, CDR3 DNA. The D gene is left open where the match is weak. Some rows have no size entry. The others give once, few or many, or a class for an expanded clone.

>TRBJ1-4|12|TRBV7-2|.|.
CASGPVNEKLFF
TGTGCCAGCGGTCCAGTTAATGAAAAACTGTTTTTT
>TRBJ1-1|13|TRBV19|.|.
CASSSGENLKAFF
TGTGCCAGTAGTAGCGGTGAAAACCTGAAAGCTTTCTTT
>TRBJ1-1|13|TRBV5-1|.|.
CAGSLGGDTEAFF
TGCGCCGGCAGCTTGGGGGGGGACACTGAAGCTTTCTTT
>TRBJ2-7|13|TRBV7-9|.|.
CASSPLGNYEQYF
TGTGCCAGCAGCCCCCTTGGTAACTACGAGCAGTACTTC
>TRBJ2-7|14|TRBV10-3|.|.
CTISEGGSSYEQYF
TGTACCATCAGTGAGGGGGGGAGTTCCTACGAGCAGTACTTC
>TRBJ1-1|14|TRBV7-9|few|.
CASTITGVGTEAFF
TGTGCCAGCACAATAACTGGGGTTGGCACTGAAGCTTTCTTT
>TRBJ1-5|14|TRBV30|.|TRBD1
CAWSGGGGNQPQHF
TGTGCCTGGAGTGGAGGGGGCGGCAATCAGCCCCAGCATTTT
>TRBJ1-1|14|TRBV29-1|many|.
CSVDSLEQNTEAFF
TGCAGCGTTGATAGTTTAGAACAGAACACTGAAGCTTTCTTT
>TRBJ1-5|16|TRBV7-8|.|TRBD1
CASNHATGGSNQPQHF
TGTGCCAGCAACCACGCGACAGGGGGAAGCAATCAGCCCCAGCATTTT
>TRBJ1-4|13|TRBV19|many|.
CASSRQANEKLFF
TGTGCCAGTAGCAGACAAGCGAATGAAAAACTGTTTTTT
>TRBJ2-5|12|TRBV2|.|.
CASRPAQETRYF
TGTGCCAGCCGGCCCGCACAAGAGACCCGGTACTTC
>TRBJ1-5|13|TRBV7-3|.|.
CASSSATNHPQHF
TGTGCCAGCAGTTCAGCTACCAATCATCCCCAGCATTTT
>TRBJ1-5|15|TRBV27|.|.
CASGPDIFSNQPQHF
TGTGCCAGCGGGCCCGACATTTTTAGCAATCAGCCCCAGCATTTT
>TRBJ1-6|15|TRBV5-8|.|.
CASRSSAGANSPLHF
TGTGCCAGCAGGTCCTCGGCAGGGGCTAATTCACCCCTCCACTTT
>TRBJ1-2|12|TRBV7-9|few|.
CASSLAQDGYTF
TGTGCCAGCAGCTTAGCCCAAGATGGCTACACCTTC
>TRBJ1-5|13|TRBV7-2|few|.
CASSSHYRQTQHF
TGTGCCAGCAGCTCACACTATCGTCAGACCCAGCATTTT
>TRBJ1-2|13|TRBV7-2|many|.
CASSLELNYGYTF
TGTGCCAGCAGCTTAGAGTTGAATTATGGCTACACCTTC
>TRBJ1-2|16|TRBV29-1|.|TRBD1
CSVEGLTPDRNYGYTF
TGCAGCGTTGAAGGCCTCACCCCGGACAGGAACTATGGCTACACCTTC
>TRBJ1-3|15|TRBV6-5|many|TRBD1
CASRDRTGAGNTIYF
TGTGCCAGCAGAGACCGGACAGGGGCTGGAAACACCATATATTTT
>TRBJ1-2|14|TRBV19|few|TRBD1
CASIRTGENYGYTF
TGTGCCAGTATCCGGACAGGGGAAAACTATGGCTACACCTTC
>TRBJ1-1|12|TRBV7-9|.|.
CASSSRDSEAFF
TGTGCCAGCAGCTCCCGTGATAGTGAAGCTTTCTTT
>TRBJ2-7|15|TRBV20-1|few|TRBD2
CSATGLAGGSYEQYF
TGCAGTGCTACAGGACTAGCGGGAGGCTCCTACGAGCAGTACTTC
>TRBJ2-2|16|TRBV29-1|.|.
CSANWVEGANTGELFF
TGCAGCGCTAATTGGGTGGAGGGGGCGAACACCGGGGAGCTGTTTTTT
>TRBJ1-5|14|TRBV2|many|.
CASSEMGESQPQHF
TGTGCCAGCAGTGAAATGGGGGAGTCGCAACCCCAGCATTTT
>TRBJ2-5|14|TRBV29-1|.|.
CSVERGRETGTQYF
TGCAGCGTTGAACGAGGCAGGGAGACTGGAACCCAGTACTTC
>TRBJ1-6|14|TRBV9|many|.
CASSVGNINSPLHF
TGTGCCAGCAGCGTAGGTAACATTAATTCACCCCTCCACTTT
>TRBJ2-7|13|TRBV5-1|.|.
CASSLVQGMVQYF
TGTGCCAGCAGCTTAGTCCAGGGGATGGTGCAGTACTTC
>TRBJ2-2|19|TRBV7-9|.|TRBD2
CASSHLPGLADTNTGELFF
TGTGCCAGCAGCCACCTACCGGGACTAGCGGATACGAACACCGGGGAGCTGTTTTTT
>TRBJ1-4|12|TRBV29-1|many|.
CSVASDLEKLFF
TGCAGCGTTGCCAGTGACCTCGAAAAACTGTTTTTT
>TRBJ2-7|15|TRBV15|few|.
CATSRGGAEGYEQYF
TGTGCCACCAGCAGAGGGGGTGCAGAGGGCTACGAGCAGTACTTC
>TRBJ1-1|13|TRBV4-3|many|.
CASSERWNTEAFF
TGCGCCAGCAGCGAGAGGTGGAACACTGAAGCTTTCTTT
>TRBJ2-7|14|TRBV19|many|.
CATSRGSDSYEQYF
TGTGCCACCAGTAGGGGCTCCGACAGCTACGAGCAGTACTTC
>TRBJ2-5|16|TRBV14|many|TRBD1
CASSQDWTGFAETQYF
TGTGCCAGCAGCCAAGACTGGACAGGGTTTGCAGAGACCCAGTACTTC
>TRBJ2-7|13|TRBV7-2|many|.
CASRRGGAHEQYF
TGTGCCAGCAGACGAGGGGGGGCGCACGAGCAGTACTTC
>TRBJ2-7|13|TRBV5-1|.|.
CASSFAGTSEQYF
TGCGCCAGCAGCTTTGCGGGTACAAGCGAGCAGTACTTC
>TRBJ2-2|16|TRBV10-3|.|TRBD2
CASSGLGLAGTGELVF
TGTGCCAGCAGTGGCCTGGGACTAGCGGGTACCGGGGAGCTGGTTTTT
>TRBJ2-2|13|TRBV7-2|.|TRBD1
CASSRDRVNYLFF
TGTGCCAGCAGCCGGGACAGGGTGAATTACCTGTTTTTT
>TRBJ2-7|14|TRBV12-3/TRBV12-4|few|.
CASSFSGSRGEQYF
TGTGCCAGCAGTTTCTCTGGGTCCAGGGGCGAGCAGTACTTC
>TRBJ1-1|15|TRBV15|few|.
CATSRDAGEDTEAFF
TGTGCCACCAGCAGAGATGCAGGGGAGGACACTGAAGCTTTCTTT
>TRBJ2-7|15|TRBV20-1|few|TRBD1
CSALYTGTANYEQYF
TGCAGTGCCCTATACACCGGGACAGCCAACTACGAGCAGTACTTC
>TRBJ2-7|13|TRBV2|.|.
CTSSLVGGDEQYF
TGTACCAGCAGCTTAGTCGGAGGGGACGAGCAGTACTTC
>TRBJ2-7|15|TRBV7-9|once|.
CASSQARNFGYEQYF
TGTGCCAGCAGTCAGGCCCGTAATTTTGGTTACGAGCAGTACTTC
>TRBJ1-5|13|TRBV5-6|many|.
CASSREFNQPQHF
TGTGCCAGCAGCAGGGAGTTCAATCAGCCCCAGCATTTT
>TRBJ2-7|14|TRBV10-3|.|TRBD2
CAIRAGTSGYEQYF
TGTGCCATCAGAGCCGGGACTAGCGGGTACGAGCAGTACTTC
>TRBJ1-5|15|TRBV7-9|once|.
CASRGGGGYNEPQHF
TGTGCCAGCAGGGGGGGGGGTGGCTACAATGAGCCCCAGCATTTT
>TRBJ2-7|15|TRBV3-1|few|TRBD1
CASSKDRGVGYEQYF
TGTGCCAGCAGCAAAGACAGGGGGGTAGGCTACGAGCAGTACTTC
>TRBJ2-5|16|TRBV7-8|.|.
CASSLARDLGRETQYF
TGTGCCAGCAGCTTAGCCCGGGATCTGGGGCGGGAGACCCAGTACTTC
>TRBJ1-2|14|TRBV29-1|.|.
CSVVLSGNNYGYTF
TGCAGCGTTGTCTTGAGTGGGAATAACTATGGCTACACCTTC
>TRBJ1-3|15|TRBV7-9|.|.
CASSSGRSSGNTIYF
TGTGCCAGCAGCTCCGGACGCAGCTCTGGAAACACCATATATTTT